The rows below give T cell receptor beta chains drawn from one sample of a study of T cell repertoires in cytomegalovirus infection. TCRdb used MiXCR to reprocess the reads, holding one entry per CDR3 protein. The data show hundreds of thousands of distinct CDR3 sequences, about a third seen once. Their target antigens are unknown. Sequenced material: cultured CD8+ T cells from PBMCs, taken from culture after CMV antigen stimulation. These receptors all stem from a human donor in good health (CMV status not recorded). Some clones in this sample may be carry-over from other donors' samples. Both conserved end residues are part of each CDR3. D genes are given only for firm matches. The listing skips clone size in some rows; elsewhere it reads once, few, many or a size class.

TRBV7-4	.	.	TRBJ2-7	TGTGCCAGCAGCTTAGCGGGTCCCAAAGTGGAGTACTTC	CASSLAGPKVEYF
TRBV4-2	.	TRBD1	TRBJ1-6	TGTGCCAGCAGCCGGACAGGGAATTCACCCCTCCACTTT	CASSRTGNSPLHF
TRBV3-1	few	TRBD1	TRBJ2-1	TGTGCCAGCAGCCCCGGGACAGGGGGCTTCGATGAGCAGTTCTTC	CASSPGTGGFDEQFF
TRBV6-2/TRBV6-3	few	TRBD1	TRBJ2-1	TGTGCCAGCAGACCACAGGGGCCCTACAATGAGCAGTTCTTC	CASRPQGPYNEQFF
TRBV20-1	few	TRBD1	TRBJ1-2	TGCAGTGCTAGAGACCCAACAGGGGACGCTAACTATGGCTACCCCTATGGCTACACCTTC	CSARDPTGDANYGYPYGYTF
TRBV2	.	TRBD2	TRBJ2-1	TGTGCCAGCAGTGTAGCTAGCGGGGGGCCGAGGAATGAGCAGTTCTTC	CASSVASGGPRNEQFF
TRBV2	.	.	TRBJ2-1	TGTGCCAGCAGGGCCCTGGGCGCCCCCCATGAGCAGTTCTTC	CASRALGAPHEQFF
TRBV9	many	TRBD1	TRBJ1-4	TGTGCCAGCAGCGCCGGGACAGGGCCTGAAAAACTGTTTTTT	CASSAGTGPEKLFF
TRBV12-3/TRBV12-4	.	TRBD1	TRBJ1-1	TGTGCCATCGCCCAGGGGGCCATGACTGAAGCTTTCTTT	CAIAQGAMTEAFF
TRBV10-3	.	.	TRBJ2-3	TGTGCCATCAACCCCCGAGACCACCAAGATACGCAGTATTTT	CAINPRDHQDTQYF
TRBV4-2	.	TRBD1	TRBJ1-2	TGTGCCAGCCGAGACCCCCCGGGACAGGGTAACTATGGCTACACCTTC	CASRDPPGQGNYGYTF
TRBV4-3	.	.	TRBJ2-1	TGCGCCAGCTCGGGTAGCTTCCATGAGCAGTTCTTC	CASSGSFHEQFF
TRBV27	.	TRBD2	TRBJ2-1	TGTGCCAGCAGTTATGGGGGGGGGATCTACAATGAGCAGTTCTTC	CASSYGGGIYNEQFF
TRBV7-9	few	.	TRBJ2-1	TGTGCCAGCAGCTTTAAAGTGTCTGAGCAGTTCTTC	CASSFKVSEQFF
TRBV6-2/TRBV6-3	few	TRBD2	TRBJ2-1	TGTGCCAGCAGGCAGCGGGGGTCTAACTACAATGAGCAGTTCTTC	CASRQRGSNYNEQFF
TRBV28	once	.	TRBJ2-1	TGTGCCAGCAGTGATGACAGTTTCTACAATGAGCAGTTCTTC	CASSDDSFYNEQFF
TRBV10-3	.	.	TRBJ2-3	TGTGCCATCAGTGAGTATTTGGCAGATACGCAGTATTTT	CAISEYLADTQYF
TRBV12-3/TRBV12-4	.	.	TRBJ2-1	TGTGCCAGCAGTTTAAGTAACAGTCACAATGAGCAGTTCTTC	CASSLSNSHNEQFF
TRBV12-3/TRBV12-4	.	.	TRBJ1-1	TGTGCCAGCACCATAGCAGGGATGGACGAGGCTTTCTTT	CASTIAGMDEAFF
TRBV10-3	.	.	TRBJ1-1	TGTGCCATCAGGGACGACACTGAAGCTTTCTTT	CAIRDDTEAFF
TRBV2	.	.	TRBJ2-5	TGTGCCAGCAGTGAAGCGCTTTATCTCGCCCGCCAAGAGACCCAGTACTTC	CASSEALYLARQETQYF
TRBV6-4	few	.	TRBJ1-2	TGTGCCAGCAGTGACTACGGCAGGGACTATGGCTACACCTTC	CASSDYGRDYGYTF
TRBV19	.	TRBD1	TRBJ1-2	TGTGCCAGTAGTATAAATGACAGGGGAGTTGGCTACACCTTC	CASSINDRGVGYTF
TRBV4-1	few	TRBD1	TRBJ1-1	TGCGCCAGCAGATTAGACAGGGGCACTGAAGCTTTCTTT	CASRLDRGTEAFF
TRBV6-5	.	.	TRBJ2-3	TGTGCCAGCAGTACTCAGGGATTTTCCACAGATACGCAGTATTTT	CASSTQGFSTDTQYF
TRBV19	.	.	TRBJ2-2	TGTGCCAGTAGTATGTCTAAGAACACCGGGGAGCTGTTTTTT	CASSMSKNTGELFF
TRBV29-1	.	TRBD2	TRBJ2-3	TGCAGCGTTCAACTAACGGGGGGGCGGAGCACAGATACACAGTATTTT	CSVQLTGGRSTDTQYF
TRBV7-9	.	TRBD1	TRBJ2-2	TGTGCCAGCAGCCCAACTCCGGGACAGGGGCACACCGGGGAGCTGTTTTTT	CASSPTPGQGHTGELFF
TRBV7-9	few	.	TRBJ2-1	TGTGCCAGCAGCTTAGTTCAGGAGCGATACAATGAGCAGTTCTTC	CASSLVQERYNEQFF
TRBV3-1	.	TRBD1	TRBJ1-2	TGTGCCAGCAGCCCGTCTAAGCGGGACAGGGGAAACTATGGCTACACCTTC	CASSPSKRDRGNYGYTF
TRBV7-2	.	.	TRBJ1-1	TGTGCCAGCAGCTTATATTTCCCGAACACTGAAGCTTTCTTT	CASSLYFPNTEAFF
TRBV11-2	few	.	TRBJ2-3	TGTGCCAGCAGCTTAGGGGCTAGTGAATGGGGCACAGATACGCAGTATTTT	CASSLGASEWGTDTQYF
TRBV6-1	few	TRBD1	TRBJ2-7	TGTGCCAGCATCCCCCGGGACAGGGAGATATACGAGCAGTACTTC	CASIPRDREIYEQYF
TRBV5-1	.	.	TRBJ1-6	TGCGCCAGCAGATTATGGGATTCACCCCTCCACTTT	CASRLWDSPLHF
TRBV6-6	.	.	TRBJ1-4	TGTGCCAGCTTCCGCACCTCAACTAATGAAAAACTGTTTTTT	CASFRTSTNEKLFF
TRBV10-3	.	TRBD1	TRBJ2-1	TGTGCCATCAGTGAAAGGGACAGGATTATCAATGGGCAGTTCTTC	CAISERDRIINGQFF
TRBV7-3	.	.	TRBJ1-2	TGTGCCAGCAGCTCCGGGACAAAGACCTATGGCTACACCTTC	CASSSGTKTYGYTF
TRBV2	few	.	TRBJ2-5	TGTGCCAGCAGTGAATGGAGAGGGATCGAGAGGACCCAGTACTTC	CASSEWRGIERTQYF
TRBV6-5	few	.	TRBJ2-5	TGTGCCAGCAGTTACGCCCGGGGAGAGACCCAGTACTTC	CASSYARGETQYF
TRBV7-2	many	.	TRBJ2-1	TGTGCCAGCAGCTTAGGGGACGGAAATTCCAAGGAGCAGTTCTTC	CASSLGDGNSKEQFF
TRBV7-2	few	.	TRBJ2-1	TGTGCCAGCAGCTCGTTACCGACCGCCTACAATGAGCAGTTCTTC	CASSSLPTAYNEQFF
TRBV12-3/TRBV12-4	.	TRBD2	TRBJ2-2	TGTGCCAGCAGTTTTTGGACTAGCAGATCGAACTCCGGGGAGCTGTTTTTT	CASSFWTSRSNSGELFF
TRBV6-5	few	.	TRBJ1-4	TGTGCCAGCAGTTACAGGGGGGCGTTTGAAAAACTGTTTTTT	CASSYRGAFEKLFF
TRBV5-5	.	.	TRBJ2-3	TGTGCCAGCAACAAAACCGGGACAAGAACTAGCACAGATACGCAGTATTTT	CASNKTGTRTSTDTQYF
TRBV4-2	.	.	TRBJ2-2	TGTGCCAGCAGCTTAAGAACGGGTTCGAACACCGGGGAGCTGTTTTTT	CASSLRTGSNTGELFF